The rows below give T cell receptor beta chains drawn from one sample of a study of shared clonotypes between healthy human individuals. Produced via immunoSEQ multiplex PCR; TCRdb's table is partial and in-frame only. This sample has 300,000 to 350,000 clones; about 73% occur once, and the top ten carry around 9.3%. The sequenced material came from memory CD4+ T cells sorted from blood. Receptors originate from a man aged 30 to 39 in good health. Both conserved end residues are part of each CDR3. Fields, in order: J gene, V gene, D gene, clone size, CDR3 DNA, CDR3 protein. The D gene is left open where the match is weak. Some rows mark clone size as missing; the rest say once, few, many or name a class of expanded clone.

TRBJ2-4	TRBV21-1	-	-	TGTGCCAGCAGCCTTTGGGACGGCTTAAACATTCAGTACTTC	CASSLWDGLNIQYF
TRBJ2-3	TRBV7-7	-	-	TGTGCTAGCAGCTGGCAGGGGGGGGATACGCAGTATTTT	CASSWQGGDTQYF
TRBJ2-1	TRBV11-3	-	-	TGTGCCAGCAGCTTAGTGGGGCAGGTAGAGAATGAGCAGTTCTTC	CASSLVGQVENEQFF
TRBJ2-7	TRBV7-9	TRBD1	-	TGTGCCAGCAGCCCACGGACAGGGCGGAACGAGCAGTACTTC	CASSPRTGRNEQYF
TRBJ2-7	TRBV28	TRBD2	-	TGTGCCAGCAGTCCAGGACTAGTTAAAGGCTACGAGCAGTACTTC	CASSPGLVKGYEQYF
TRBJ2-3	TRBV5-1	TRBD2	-	TGCGCCAGCAGCTTGGCTAGCGGGACTACAGATACGCAGTATTTT	CASSLASGTTDTQYF
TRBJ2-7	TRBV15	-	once	TGTGCCACCAGCAGAGATCTAGTAAGCTCCTACGAGCAGTACTTC	CATSRDLVSSYEQYF
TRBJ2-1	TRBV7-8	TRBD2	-	TGTGCCAGCAGCATCCGACTAGCATGGGATGATAATGAGCAGTTCTTC	CASSIRLAWDDNEQFF
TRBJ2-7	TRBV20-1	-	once	TGCAGTGGATCGGGCTCCTACGAGCAGTACTTC	CSGSGSYEQYF
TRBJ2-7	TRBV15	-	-	TGTGCCACCAGCAGGGGCAGGGTATCGTCTGGCGAGCAGTACTTC	CATSRGRVSSGEQYF
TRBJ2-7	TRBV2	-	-	TGTGCCAGCAGTGAGTCAGCGACCGAGCAGTACTTC	CASSESATEQYF
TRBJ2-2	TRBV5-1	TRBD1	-	TGCGCCAGCAGCTTGTCGGACAGGGGGCTGACCGGGGAGCTGTTTTTT	CASSLSDRGLTGELFF
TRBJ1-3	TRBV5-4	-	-	TGTGCCAGCAGCTTGGAAGCAGACCCCTCTGGAAACACCATATATTTT	CASSLEADPSGNTIYF
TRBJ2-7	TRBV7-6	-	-	TGTGCCAGCAGCCCCTCCCCAGGGTCCTACGAGCAGTACTTC	CASSPSPGSYEQYF
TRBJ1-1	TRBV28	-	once	TGTGCCAGCAGCGGCTGGGACAAAGCTTTCTTT	CASSGWDKAFF
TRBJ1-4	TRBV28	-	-	TGTGCCAGCAGTGGAAGCTATAATGAAAAACTGTTTTTT	CASSGSYNEKLFF
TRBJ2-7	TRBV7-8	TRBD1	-	TGTGCCAGCAGCTTAGTACAGGGGGTCCACGAGCAGTACTTC	CASSLVQGVHEQYF
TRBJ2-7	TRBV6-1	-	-	TGTGCCAGCAGTAGGACTTTCTACGAGCAGTACTTC	CASSRTFYEQYF
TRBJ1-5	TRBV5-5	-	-	TGTGCCAGCAGCTTGACAGGCAACCAGCCCCAGCATTTT	CASSLTGNQPQHF
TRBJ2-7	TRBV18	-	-	TGTGCCAGCTCACCGGGTTGGAACTACGAGCAGTACTTC	CASSPGWNYEQYF
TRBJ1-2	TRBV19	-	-	TGTGCCAGTAGTATAGGCCACGGTAACTATGGCTACACCTTC	CASSIGHGNYGYTF
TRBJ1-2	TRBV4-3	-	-	TGCGCCAGCAGCCAAGTTGGTGGGGGGCTGAACTATGGCTACACCTTC	CASSQVGGGLNYGYTF
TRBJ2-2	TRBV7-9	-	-	TGTGCCAGCAGCTTGACAGATAACACCGGGGAGCTGTTTTTT	CASSLTDNTGELFF
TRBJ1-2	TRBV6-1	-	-	TGTGCCAGCAGTGAAGTGGCAGGGACCTATGGCTACACCTTC	CASSEVAGTYGYTF
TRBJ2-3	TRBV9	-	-	TGTGCCAGCAGCGTAGCTCAAGCCCCAGATACGCAGTATTTT	CASSVAQAPDTQYF
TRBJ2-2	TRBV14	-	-	TGTGCCAGCAACAACCATGCCGGGACCTACACCGGGGAGCTGTTTTTT	CASNNHAGTYTGELFF